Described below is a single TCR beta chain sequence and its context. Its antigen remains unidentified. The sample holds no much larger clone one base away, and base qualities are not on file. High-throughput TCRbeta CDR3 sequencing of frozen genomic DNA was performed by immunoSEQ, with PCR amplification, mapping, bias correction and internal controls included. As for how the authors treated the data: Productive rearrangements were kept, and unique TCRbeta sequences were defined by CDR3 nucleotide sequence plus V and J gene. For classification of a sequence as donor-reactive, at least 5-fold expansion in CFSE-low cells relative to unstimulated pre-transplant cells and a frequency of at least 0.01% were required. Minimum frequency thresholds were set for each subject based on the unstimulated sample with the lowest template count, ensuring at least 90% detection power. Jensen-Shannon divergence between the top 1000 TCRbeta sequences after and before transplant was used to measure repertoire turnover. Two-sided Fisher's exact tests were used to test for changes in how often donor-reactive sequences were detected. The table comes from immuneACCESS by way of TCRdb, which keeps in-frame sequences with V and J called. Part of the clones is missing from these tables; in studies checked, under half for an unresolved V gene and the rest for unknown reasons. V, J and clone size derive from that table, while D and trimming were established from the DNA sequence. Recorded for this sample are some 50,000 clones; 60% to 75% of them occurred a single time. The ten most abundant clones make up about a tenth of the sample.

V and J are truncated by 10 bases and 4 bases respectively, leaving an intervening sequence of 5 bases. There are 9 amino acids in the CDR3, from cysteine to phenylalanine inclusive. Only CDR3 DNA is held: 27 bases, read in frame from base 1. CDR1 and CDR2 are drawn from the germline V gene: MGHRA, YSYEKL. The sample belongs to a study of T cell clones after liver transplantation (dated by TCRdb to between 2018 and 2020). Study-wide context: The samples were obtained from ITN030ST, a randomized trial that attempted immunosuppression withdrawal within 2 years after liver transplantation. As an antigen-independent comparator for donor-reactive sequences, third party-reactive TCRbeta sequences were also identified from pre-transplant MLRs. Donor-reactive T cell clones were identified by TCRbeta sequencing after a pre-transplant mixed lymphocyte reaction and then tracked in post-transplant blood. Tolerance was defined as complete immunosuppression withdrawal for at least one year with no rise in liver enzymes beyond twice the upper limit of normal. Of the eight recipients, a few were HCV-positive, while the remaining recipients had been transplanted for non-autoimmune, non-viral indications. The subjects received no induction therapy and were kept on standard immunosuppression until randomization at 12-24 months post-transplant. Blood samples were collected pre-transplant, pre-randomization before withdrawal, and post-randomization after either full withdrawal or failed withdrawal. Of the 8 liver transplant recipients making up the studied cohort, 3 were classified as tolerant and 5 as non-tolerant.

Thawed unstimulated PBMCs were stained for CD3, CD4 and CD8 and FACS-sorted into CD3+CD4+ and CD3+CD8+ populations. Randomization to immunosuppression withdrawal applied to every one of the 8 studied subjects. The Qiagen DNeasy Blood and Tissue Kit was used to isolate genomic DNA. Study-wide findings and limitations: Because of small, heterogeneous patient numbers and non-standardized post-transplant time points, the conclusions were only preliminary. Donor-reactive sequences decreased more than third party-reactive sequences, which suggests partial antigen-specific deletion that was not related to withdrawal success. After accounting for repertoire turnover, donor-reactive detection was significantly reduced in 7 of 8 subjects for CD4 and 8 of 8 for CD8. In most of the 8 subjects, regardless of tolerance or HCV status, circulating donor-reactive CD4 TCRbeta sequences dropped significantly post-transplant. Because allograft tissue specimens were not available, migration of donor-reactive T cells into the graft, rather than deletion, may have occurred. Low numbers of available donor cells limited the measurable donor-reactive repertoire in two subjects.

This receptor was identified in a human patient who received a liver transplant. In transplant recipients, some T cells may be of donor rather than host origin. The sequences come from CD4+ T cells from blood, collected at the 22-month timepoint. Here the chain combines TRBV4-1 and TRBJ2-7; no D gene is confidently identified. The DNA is TGCGCCACGCCTTACGAGCAGTACTTC. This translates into CATPYEQYF.